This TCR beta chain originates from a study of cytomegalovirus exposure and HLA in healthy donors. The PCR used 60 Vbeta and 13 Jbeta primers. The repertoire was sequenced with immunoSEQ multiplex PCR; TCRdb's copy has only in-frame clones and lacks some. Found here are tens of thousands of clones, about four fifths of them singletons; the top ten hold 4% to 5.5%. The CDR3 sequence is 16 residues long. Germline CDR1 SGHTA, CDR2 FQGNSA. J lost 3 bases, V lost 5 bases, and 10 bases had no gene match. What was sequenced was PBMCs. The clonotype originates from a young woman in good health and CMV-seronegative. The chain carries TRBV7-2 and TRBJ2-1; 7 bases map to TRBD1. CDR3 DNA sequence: TGTGCCAGCAGCCCCTCAAGGGCAGGGGGCTACAATGAGCAGTTCTTC. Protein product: CASSPSRAGGYNEQFF.